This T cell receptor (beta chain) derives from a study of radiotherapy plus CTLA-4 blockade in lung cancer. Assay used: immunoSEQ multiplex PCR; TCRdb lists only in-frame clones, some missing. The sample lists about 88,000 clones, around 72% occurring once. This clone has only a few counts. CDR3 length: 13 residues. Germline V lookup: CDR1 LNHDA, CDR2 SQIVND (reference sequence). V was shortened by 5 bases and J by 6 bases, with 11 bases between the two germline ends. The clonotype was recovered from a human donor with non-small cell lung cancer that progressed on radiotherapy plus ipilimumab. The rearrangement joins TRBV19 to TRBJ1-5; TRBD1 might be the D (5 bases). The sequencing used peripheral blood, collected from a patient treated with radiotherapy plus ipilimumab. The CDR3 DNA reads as TGTGCCAGTAGTGCGGGGGGGATTCAGCCCCAGCATTTT. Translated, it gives CASSAGGIQPQHF. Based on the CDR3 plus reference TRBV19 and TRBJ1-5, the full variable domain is DGGITQSPKYLFRKEGQNVTLSCEQNLNHDAMYWYRQDPGQGLRLIYYSQIVNDFQKGDIAEGYSVSREKKESFPLTVTSAQKNPTAFYLCASSAGGIQPQHFGDGTRLSIL.